This T cell receptor (beta chain) derives from a study of cytomegalovirus exposure and HLA in healthy donors. This CDR3 has 12 residues. V was cut by 4 bases and J by 6 bases, with 7 bases left in between. Germline loops: CDR1 SGHDT, CDR2 YYEEEE. Repertoires were generated with immunoSEQ multiplex PCR, while TCRdb's copy carries only in-frame clones and drops some. Among 150,000 to 200,000 clones listed, less than 85% were seen once. The approximately 120-subject validation cohort, separate from the approximately 630-subject first cohort, included the donors. This receptor was obtained from a man younger than 35 in good health and CMV-seropositive. The specimen sequenced was PBMCs. This chain links TRBV5-6 with TRBJ2-2, with D hard to call. CDR3 sequence: CASSPGSGELFF. As DNA, the CDR3 is TGTGCCAGCAGCCCCGGTTCCGGGGAGCTGTTTTTT. The full variable domain, in which reference TRBV5-6 and TRBJ2-2 provide the parts outside the CDR3, is DAGVTQSPTHLIKTRGQQVTLRCSPKSGHDTVSWYQQALGQGPQFIFQYYEEEERQRGNFPDRFSGHQFPNYSSELNVNALLLGDSALYLCASSPGSGELFFGEGSRLTVL.